The 27 T cell receptor beta chains listed next were all sequenced from one sample in a study of control samples from healthy donors and cancer patients. The repertoire was sequenced with immunoSEQ multiplex PCR; TCRdb's copy has only in-frame clones and lacks some. The data hold roughly 120,000 clones, with around 90% observed a single time. The specimen was blood. The receptors derive from a woman aged 70-85 years in good health.

This clone was observed once. V usage is TRBV10-1 and J usage is TRBJ2-7; 7 positions agree with TRBD2. Germline CDR1 reads WNHNN; CDR2 reads SYGVQD (reference sequence). V lost 1 base, J lost 1 base, and 4 bases stayed unmatched. The CDR3 sequence is 15 residues long. Here the CDR3 DNA reads TGCGCCAGCAGTGAGTTGTGGGGGGGATCCTACGAGCAGTACTTC. Translating it yields CASSELWGGSYEQYF.

CDR3: CASSPGRPRSGNTIYF. The CDR3 nucleotides read TGTGCCAGCAGCCCGGGACGGCCCCGGTCTGGAAACACCATATATTTT. J is TRBJ1-3 and V is TRBV11-2, with D perhaps TRBD1 (5 bases). CDR1 and CDR2 (germline): SGHAT, FQNNGV. The V and J ends lost 5 bases and 1 base respectively, with 15 bases between them. The CDR3 contains 16 residues.

The genes are TRBV10-3 and TRBJ1-5; D perhaps matches TRBD1 (6 bases). This CDR3 region has 16 residues. The germline CDR1 and CDR2 sequences are ENHRY and SYGVKD. V lost 0 bases and J 4 bases, leaving 13 bases between the germline ends. CDR3 nucleotide sequence: TGTGCCATCAGTGAGTCGGGGGGAGGGGGGAATCAGCCCCAGCATTTT. The encoded protein is CAISESGGGGNQPQHF.

The chain joins TRBV21-1 to TRBJ2-1; the table's D gene call, TRBD1, was not cross checked with the DNA. TRBV21-1 is recorded as a pseudogene. The CDR3 covers 16 residues. The CDR3 DNA reads TGTGCCAGCAGCAAATTGTTCCGGACAGGGGACAATGAGCAGTTCTTC. Amino acid sequence: CASSKLFRTGDNEQFF.

V and J are TRBV7-2 and TRBJ1-6; the D gene is possibly TRBD1 (6 bases). Germline CDR1 SGHTA, CDR2 FQGNSA. Between the trimmed V and J ends, which lost 2 bases and 7 bases, there was a span of 12 bases. CDR3 length equals 15 residues. The chain's CDR3 is CASSLQGGGNSPLHF. For the CDR3, the DNA is TGTGCCAGCAGCTTACAAGGGGGGGGGAATTCACCCCTCCACTTT.

The V and J genes are TRBV2 and TRBJ1-1, with a possible D match to TRBD1 (5 bases). The CDR3 has 14 residues. Germline V CDR1 and CDR2: SNHLY, FYNNEI. Trimming stripped 6 bases from V and 0 bases from J, with 11 bases between. In nucleotides, the CDR3 is TGTGCCAGCAGGTTGGGGCAGTTGAACACTGAAGCTTTCTTT. Its translation is CASRLGQLNTEAFF.

The rearrangement uses TRBV7-2 and TRBJ2-2; no reliable D call. Deletions cut 5 bases from V and 3 bases from J, with 7 bases between. CDR1 and CDR2 from the germline V gene are SGHTA and FQGNSA. The CDR3 spans 13 residues. CDR3 coding DNA: TGTGCCAGCAGCGCCGTATACACCGGGGAGCTGTTTTTT. As protein: CASSAVYTGELFF.

The chain carries TRBV6-5 and TRBJ2-1; a possible D gene is TRBD1 (6 bases). Trimming left V 6 bases short and J 9 bases short, with 9 bases between. The V gene's germline CDR1 is MNHEY and CDR2 SVGAGI. This CDR3 is built from 11 residues. For the CDR3, the DNA is TGTGCCAGCAGCCAAGGGGGTGAGCAGTTCTTC. It specifies CASSQGGEQFF.

This clone was counted a few times. The CDR3, as DNA: TGTGCCAGCAGCTTGGGGACAGACCCCTACGAGCAGTACTTC. Amino acid sequence: CASSLGTDPYEQYF. V and J are TRBV7-9 and TRBJ2-7; 7 nucleotides align to TRBD1. Germline CDR1 reads SEHNR; CDR2 reads FQNEAQ (reference sequence). The CDR3 has 14 residues. V trimming: 3 bases; J trimming: 2 bases; junction bases outside the gene matches: 4.

The chain combines TRBV5-1 with TRBJ1-4, with D maybe TRBD1 (6 bases). Trimming cost V 4 bases and J 1 base, with 14 bases left between them. CDR3 length: 16 amino acids. Germline CDR1 is SGHRS and CDR2 is YFSETQ. The CDR3 reads CASSIRGPQTNEKLFF. In DNA form, the CDR3 reads TGCGCCAGCAGCATCAGGGGCCCCCAAACTAATGAAAAACTGTTTTTT. Using reference TRBV5-1 and TRBJ1-4 for the parts outside the CDR3, the full variable domain is KAGVTQTPRYLIKTRGQQVTLSCSPISGHRSVSWYQQTPGQGLQFLFEYFSETQRNKGNFPGRFSGRQFSNSRSEMNVSTLELGDSALYLCASSIRGPQTNEKLFFGSGTQLSVL.

DNA of the CDR3: TGTGCCAGCTCACCCGGGACCCTACAAGAGACCCAGTACTTC. It yields the protein CASSPGTLQETQYF. The chain couples TRBV18 to TRBJ2-5; D may correspond to TRBD1 or TRBD2 (5 bases each). Germline CDR1 KGHSH, CDR2 LQKENI. With 3 bases removed from V and 2 bases from J, the gap between germline ends came to 10 bases. The CDR3 runs 14 residues.

The chain couples TRBV4-3 to TRBJ2-2; a weak D match, TRBD1 (5 bases). V dropped 0 bases and J dropped 4 bases, with 9 bases sitting between them. Per germline, CDR1 LGHNA and CDR2 YSLEER. The CDR3 loop spans 15 amino acids. The CDR3 nucleotides read TGCGCCAGCAGCCAAGATGCTGGGGCCACCGGGGAGCTGTTTTTT. Its protein is CASSQDAGATGELFF.

This clone was detected once. This chain's CDR3 is CAGGQLNTEAFF. For the CDR3, the DNA is TGTGCCGGGGGACAGCTGAACACTGAAGCTTTCTTT. The V and J genes are TRBV2 and TRBJ1-1; 7 nucleotides agree with TRBD1. CDR3 length: 12 residues. V was clipped by 11 bases and J by 0 bases; unmatched bases: 3. Germline CDR1 is SNHLY and CDR2 is FYNNEI.

The V gene is TRBV27, the J gene TRBJ1-1; 7 bases are a match to TRBD1. The CDR3 has 15 amino acids. CDR1 is MNHEY, CDR2 SMNVEV, per germline (reference sequence). V shed 0 bases, J shed 1 base, and the junction held 2 bases outside the gene matches. Here the CDR3 reads CASSLSTGWNTEAFF. In nucleotides, the CDR3 is TGTGCCAGCAGTTTATCGACAGGGTGGAACACTGAAGCTTTCTTT.

This chain uses TRBV29-1 with TRBJ2-7, with TRBD1 as a possible D gene (5 bases). There are 13 residues in the CDR3. The germline gives CDR1 SQVTM, CDR2 ANQGSEA. Trimming took off 4 bases at V and 0 bases at J, with 10 bases between the two ends. The DNA for the CDR3 is TGCAGCGTTGGGCAGGGTATCTCCTACGAGCAGTACTTC. It codes for CSVGQGISYEQYF.

The chain links TRBV5-1 to TRBJ1-2, with a possible D match to TRBD1 (5 bases). The CDR3 is 13 residues long. The ends were cut back, 4 bases at V and 3 bases at J, with 10 bases in the middle. Germline V CDR1 and CDR2: SGHRS, YFSETQ. CDR3 sequence reads: CASSGQGDYGYTF. The CDR3 bases are TGCGCCAGCAGCGGTCAGGGAGACTATGGCTACACCTTC.

The chain carries TRBV15 and TRBJ1-1; TRBD1 agrees at 8 bases. The length of the CDR3 is 16 residues. The trim removed 0 bases at V and 4 bases at J, leaving 7 bases unmatched. Germline loops: CDR1 LNHNV, CDR2 YYDKDF (reference sequence). The CDR3 nucleotides are TGTGCCACCAGCAGAGATCGCAGGGGGCAGGGCACTGAAGCTTTCTTT. Amino acids: CATSRDRRGQGTEAFF.

This sequence joins TRBV5-4 and TRBJ1-2; D may be TRBD1 (5 bases). Trimming shortened V by 5 bases and J by 6 bases, and 11 bases separated the two germline ends. The CDR3 covers 12 residues. Germline V gives CDR1 SGHNT, CDR2 YYREEE (reference sequence). The DNA of the CDR3 is TGTGCCAGCAGGCGGGGGGATGATGGCTACACCTTC. Translating gives CASRRGDDGYTF.

J is TRBJ1-1 and V is TRBV19; D unclear. V lost 9 bases, J lost 5 bases, and 22 bases lay in between. Germline CDR1 is LNHDA and CDR2 is SQIVND (reference sequence). There are 15 residues in the CDR3. Here the CDR3 reads CASKITGPQRTEAFF. CDR3 DNA sequence: TGTGCCAGCAAAATTACCGGACCACAGCGAACTGAAGCTTTCTTT.

The gene calls are TRBV11-1 and TRBJ2-3, with TRBD2 as a possible D gene (6 bases). The CDR3 extends over 16 amino acids. Germline V gives CDR1 SGHAT, CDR2 FQDESV (reference sequence). V dropped 5 bases and J dropped 0 bases, with 15 bases sitting between them. CDR3 loop: CASSGQAGTSTDTQYF. In DNA form, the CDR3 reads TGTGCCAGCAGCGGTCAAGCGGGTACTAGCACAGATACGCAGTATTTT.

The rearrangement uses TRBV19 and TRBJ1-2; TRBD1 matches at 7 bases. Germline loops: CDR1 LNHDA, CDR2 SQIVND (reference sequence). This CDR3 spans 14 amino acids. The V gene end was trimmed by 5 bases and the J gene end by 1 base; junction bases not matched to a gene: 4. CDR3: CASSLRQGNYGYTF. CDR3 coding DNA: TGTGCCAGTAGTCTAAGACAGGGTAACTATGGCTACACCTTC.

This sequence joins TRBV10-3 and TRBJ2-3; a possible D gene is TRBD2 (5 bases). The CDR3 sequence is 13 residues long. The germline V gene encodes CDR1 ENHRY and CDR2 SYGVKD. Trimming stripped 0 bases from V and 5 bases from J, with 6 bases between. CDR3 DNA: TGTGCCATCAGTGAGTCGGAGGTAGATACGCAGTATTTT. This sequence encodes CAISESEVDTQYF.

J is TRBJ2-3 and V is TRBV5-8; 11 bases fit TRBD2. With 2 bases clipped from V and 6 bases from J, the junction kept 8 bases outside the gene matches. The CDR3 covers 16 residues. The germline V gene encodes CDR1 SGHTS and CDR2 YDEGEE. Written as DNA, the CDR3 is TGTGCCAGCAGCTTCCTAGCGGGGGGCGCCTTGGATACGCAGTATTTT. Its protein product is CASSFLAGGALDTQYF.

The chain employs TRBV6-2 or TRBV6-3 and TRBJ1-2; D is undetermined. The CDR3 runs to 11 residues. Germline lookup yields CDR1 MNHEY and CDR2 SVGEGT. The V end lost 4 bases, the J end lost 4 bases, and 4 bases lay between the germline ends. CDR3 sequence: CASSFSYGYTF. In DNA, the CDR3 is TGTGCCAGCAGTTTCAGCTATGGCTACACCTTC.

The chain combines TRBV6-5 with TRBJ1-4; the match to TRBD1 covers 7 bases. CDR1 and CDR2 (germline): MNHEY, SVGAGI. This CDR3 has 14 residues. The J segment lost 1 base and the V segment lost 7 bases, leaving 3 bases of the junction unmatched. This CDR3 is CASTRDRTNEKLFF. The CDR3, as DNA: TGTGCCAGCACCCGGGACAGAACTAATGAAAAACTGTTTTTT.

A note on this clone: Its ends do not fully match the called genes, so a read error is possible. This sequence joins TRBV12-3 or TRBV12-4 and TRBJ1-1; the D is unclear. This CDR3 has 12 residues. The CDR3 loop is CASSLVLTEAFF. The CDR3 DNA sequence: TGTGCCAGCAGTTTAGTCCTCACTGAGGCTTTCTTT.

The chain recombines TRBV29-1 with TRBJ2-6; D gene ambiguous. Germline V gene data show CDR1 as SQVTM and CDR2 as ANQGSEA. The CDR3 sequence is 14 residues long. Trimming removed 5 bases from V and 1 base from J, with 9 bases in between. CDR3 in amino acids: CSVQTSSGANVLTF. In DNA form, the CDR3 reads TGCAGCGTTCAGACATCTTCTGGGGCCAACGTCCTGACTTTC. The variable domain in full, completed from reference TRBV29-1 and TRBJ2-6, reads SAVISQKPSRDICQRGTSLTIQCQVDSQVTMMFWYRQQPGQSLTLIATANQGSEATYESGFVIDKFPISRPNLTFSTLTVSNMSPEDSSIYLCSVQTSSGANVLTFGAGSRLTVL.